Listed below are T cell receptor beta chains from one sample, sequenced in a study of blood T cell repertoires in COVID-19. Clones were read by immunoSEQ multiplex PCR, and TCRdb kept only the in-frame ones, dropping some. This sample has around 180,000 clones, with roughly 80% found just once. Sequencing was performed on peripheral blood. The receptors stem from a woman at least 80 years old with COVID-19, enrolled during active disease. The CDR3 runs from the conserved cysteine through the conserved F or W. The D gene is left open where the match is weak. Clone size, where shown, is once, few, many, or a class for clones that have expanded.

.,once,TRBJ1-1,TRBV5-1,CASSLAVSNTEAFF,TGCGCCAGCAGCTTGGCCGTCTCGAACACTGAAGCTTTCTTT
.,.,TRBJ2-7,TRBV27,CASKTQGLASAYEQYF,TGTGCCAGCAAGACCCAGGGCCTAGCGTCCGCCTACGAGCAGTACTTC
.,.,TRBJ2-7,TRBV28,CASNQVLGRTYEQYF,TGTGCCAGCAATCAAGTACTAGGTCGGACCTACGAGCAGTACTTC
.,few,TRBJ1-2,TRBV9,CASSVGRRAENYGYTF,TGTGCCAGCAGCGTAGGGAGGAGGGCGGAAAACTATGGCTACACCTTC
.,once,TRBJ1-5,TRBV9,CASSVLDSGQPQHF,TGTGCCAGCAGCGTTCTGGACTCCGGGCAGCCCCAGCATTTT
TRBD1,few,TRBJ1-3,TRBV7-8,CASSFTGGFGGNTIYF,TGTGCCAGCAGCTTCACAGGGGGCTTCGGTGGAAACACCATATATTTT
TRBD2,once,TRBJ2-7,TRBV28,CASSSTGFGGLTSGYEQYF,TGTGCCAGCAGCTCGACCGGGTTTGGGGGCTTGACTAGCGGCTACGAGCAGTACTTC
TRBD2,.,TRBJ2-1,TRBV11-2,CASSLASSSGAYNEQFF,TGTGCCAGCAGCTTAGCCTCTTCAAGCGGGGCCTACAATGAGCAGTTCTTC
.,once,TRBJ2-2,TRBV6-5,CASPRGGGELFF,TGTGCCAGCCCGAGGGGAGGCGGGGAGCTGTTTTTT
.,.,TRBJ2-1,TRBV7-2,CASSLRGAVRNEQFF,TGTGCCAGCAGCTTACGTGGGGCGGTCAGGAATGAGCAGTTCTTC
TRBD1,.,TRBJ2-2,TRBV3-1/TRBV3-2,CASSLHPRQGANTGELFF,TGTGCCAGCAGCCTTCACCCCCGCCAGGGGGCAAACACCGGGGAGCTGTTTTTT
.,.,TRBJ2-1,TRBV19,CASSIAEGFYNEQFF,TGTGCCAGTAGTATAGCGGAGGGATTTTACAATGAGCAGTTCTTC
TRBD2,.,TRBJ2-3,TRBV20-1,CSASNLAGGPVTDTQYF,TGCAGTGCTAGTAATCTAGCGGGAGGGCCGGTTACAGATACGCAGTATTTT
TRBD1,.,TRBJ2-1,TRBV19,CASSIGTGYNEQFF,TGTGCCAGTAGTATTGGGACAGGGTACAATGAGCAGTTCTTC
TRBD2,.,TRBJ2-1,TRBV6-5,CASSYLAASSYNEQFF,TGTGCCAGCAGTTATCTAGCGGCGAGCTCCTACAATGAGCAGTTCTTC
.,.,TRBJ1-2,TRBV6-6,CASSYGGGIVADGYTF,TGTGCCAGCAGTTATGGGGGAGGGATAGTAGCCGATGGCTACACCTTC
TRBD1,.,TRBJ1-2,TRBV6-6,CASSYSTGDGYTF,TGTGCCAGCAGTTACAGTACAGGGGACGGCTACACCTTC
.,.,TRBJ2-3,TRBV30,CAWSKGGTDTQYF,TGTGCCTGGAGTAAGGGGGGCACAGATACGCAGTATTTT
.,.,TRBJ2-7,TRBV7-2,CASSLAVGLYEQYF,TGTGCCAGCAGCTTAGCGGTGGGGCTATACGAGCAGTACTTC
TRBD2,.,TRBJ2-3,TRBV29-1,CSVARTSESLDTQYF,TGCAGCGTTGCACGGACTAGCGAGAGTTTAGATACGCAGTATTTT
.,.,TRBJ2-1,TRBV20-1,CSAPGDRQFF,TGCAGTGCCCCCGGAGACAGGCAGTTCTTC
TRBD1,.,TRBJ2-7,TRBV5-1,CASSPGQGIGEQYF,TGCGCCAGCAGCCCTGGACAGGGTATCGGGGAGCAGTACTTC
.,.,TRBJ2-7,TRBV11-3,CASSLDLGGALYEQYF,TGTGCCAGCAGCTTAGATCTCGGAGGGGCGCTTTACGAGCAGTACTTC
TRBD1,.,TRBJ1-6,TRBV2,CASRTGTVNSPLHF,TGTGCCAGCAGAACCGGGACAGTTAATTCACCCCTCCACTTT
.,.,TRBJ1-5,TRBV16,CASSRSGLQPQHF,TGTGCCAGCAGCCGCTCTGGACTTCAGCCCCAGCATTTT
.,few,TRBJ2-1,TRBV28,CASSYPPQGRYNEQFF,TGTGCCAGCAGCTACCCTCCCCAGGGGCGATACAATGAGCAGTTCTTC